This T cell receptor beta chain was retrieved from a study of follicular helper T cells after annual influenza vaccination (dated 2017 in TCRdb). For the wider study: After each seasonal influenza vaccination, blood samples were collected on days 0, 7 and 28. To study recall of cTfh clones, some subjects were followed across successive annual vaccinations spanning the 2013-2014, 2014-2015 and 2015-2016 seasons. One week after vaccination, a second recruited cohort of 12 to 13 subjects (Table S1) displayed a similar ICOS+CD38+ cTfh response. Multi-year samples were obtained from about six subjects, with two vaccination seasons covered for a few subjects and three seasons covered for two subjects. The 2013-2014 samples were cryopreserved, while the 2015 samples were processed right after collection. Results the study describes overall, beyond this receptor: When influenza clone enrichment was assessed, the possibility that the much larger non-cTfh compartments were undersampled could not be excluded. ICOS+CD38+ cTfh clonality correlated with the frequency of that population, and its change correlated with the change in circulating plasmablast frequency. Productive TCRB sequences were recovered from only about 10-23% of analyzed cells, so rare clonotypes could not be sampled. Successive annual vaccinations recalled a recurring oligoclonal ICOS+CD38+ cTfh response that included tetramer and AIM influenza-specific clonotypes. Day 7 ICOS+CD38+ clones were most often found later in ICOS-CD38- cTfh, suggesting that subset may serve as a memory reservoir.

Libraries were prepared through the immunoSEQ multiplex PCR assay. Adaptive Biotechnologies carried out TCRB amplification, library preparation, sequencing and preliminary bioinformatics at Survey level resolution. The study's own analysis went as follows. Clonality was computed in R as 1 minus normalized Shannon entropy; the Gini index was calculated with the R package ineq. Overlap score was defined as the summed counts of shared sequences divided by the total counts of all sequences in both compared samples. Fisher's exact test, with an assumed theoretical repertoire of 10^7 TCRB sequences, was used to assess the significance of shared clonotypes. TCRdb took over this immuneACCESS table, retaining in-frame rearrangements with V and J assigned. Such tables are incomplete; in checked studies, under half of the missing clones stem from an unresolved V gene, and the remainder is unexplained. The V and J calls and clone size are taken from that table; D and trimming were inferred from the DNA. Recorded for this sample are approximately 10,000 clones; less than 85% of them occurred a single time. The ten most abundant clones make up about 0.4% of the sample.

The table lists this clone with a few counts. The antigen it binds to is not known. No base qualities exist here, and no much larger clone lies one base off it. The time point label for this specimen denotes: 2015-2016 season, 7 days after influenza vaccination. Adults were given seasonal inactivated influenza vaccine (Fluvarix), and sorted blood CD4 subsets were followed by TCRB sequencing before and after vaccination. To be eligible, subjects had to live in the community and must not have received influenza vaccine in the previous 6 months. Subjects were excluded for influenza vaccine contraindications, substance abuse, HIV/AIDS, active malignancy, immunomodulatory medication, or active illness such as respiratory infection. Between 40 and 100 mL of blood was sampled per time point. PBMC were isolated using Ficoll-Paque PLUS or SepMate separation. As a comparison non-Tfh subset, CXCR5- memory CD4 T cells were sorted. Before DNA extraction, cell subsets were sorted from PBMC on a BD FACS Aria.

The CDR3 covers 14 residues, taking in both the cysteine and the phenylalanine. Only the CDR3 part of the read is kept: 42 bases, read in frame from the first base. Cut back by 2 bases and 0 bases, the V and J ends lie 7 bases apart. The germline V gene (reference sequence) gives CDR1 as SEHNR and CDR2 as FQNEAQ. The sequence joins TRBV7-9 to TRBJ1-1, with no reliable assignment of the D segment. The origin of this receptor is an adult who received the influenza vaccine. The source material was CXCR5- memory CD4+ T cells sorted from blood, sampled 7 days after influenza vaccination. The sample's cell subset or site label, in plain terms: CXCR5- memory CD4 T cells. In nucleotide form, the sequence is TGTGCCAGCAGCTTACCCAGTTTGAACACTGAAGCTTTCTTT. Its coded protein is CASSLPSLNTEAFF.